This TCR beta chain was recorded in a study of blood T cell repertoires in COVID-19. For the study at large: PBMCs, B-cell-depleted T cells, or T cells provided the cDNA or gDNA that made up the material.

This clone was observed once. Germline V gene lookup returns CDR1 KGHSH and CDR2 LQKENI. The V and J ends lost 5 bases and 3 bases, in that order; junction bases with no gene match: 6. The CDR3 is 14 amino acids. TCRdb's copy holds only in-frame clones and misses some; the assay was immunoSEQ multiplex PCR. The table records about 270,000 clones, more than 70% of them present only once. Sequenced sample: peripheral blood. The TCR originated in a woman younger than 30 with acute or convalescent COVID-19. The chain links TRBV18 to TRBJ2-7; 8 bases match TRBD2. In DNA, the CDR3 is TGTGCCAGCTCAGGTCCAAGCGGGAGCTACGAGCAGTACTTC. Protein product: CASSGPSGSYEQYF.